These 22 T cell receptor beta chains originate from one sample sequenced in a study of shared clonotypes between healthy human individuals. Profiling relied on immunoSEQ multiplex PCR, and the TCRdb table lists in-frame clones only, not all of them. The repertoire includes approximately 2,000,000 clones, less than 95% of them detected once, and approximately 0.39% sits in the top ten. Sequenced: naive CD4+ T cells from PBMCs. Subset noted: CD45RA+ positively selected. These TCRs come from a man aged 18 to 30 in good health. Some clones in this sample may be carry-over from other donors' samples.

This clone was counted only a few times. The gene calls are TRBV10-2 and TRBJ1-1; D is unresolved. The germline CDR1 and CDR2 sequences are WSHSY and SAAADI. The CDR3 length is 14 residues. The V end lost 6 bases, the J end lost 1 base, and 12 bases lay between the germline ends. Here the CDR3 DNA reads TGCGCCAGCAGGCGGAACAGACAGAACACTGAAGCTTTCTTT. Translated: CASRRNRQNTEAFF.

The chain joins TRBV5-1 to TRBJ2-3; 11 bases align to TRBD2. Per germline, CDR1 SGHRS and CDR2 YFSETQ. The ends lost 4 bases at V and 5 bases at J; junction bases unmatched: 6. The CDR3 spans 15 residues. CDR3 sequence (DNA): TGCGCCAGCAGCACACTAGCGGGAGTTGGAGATACGCAGTATTTT. Encoded protein: CASSTLAGVGDTQYF.

The chain is built from TRBV6-6 and TRBJ1-3; 7 positions agree with TRBD1. CDR3 size: 15 residues. V lost 4 bases to trimming and J lost 7 bases; unmatched junction nucleotides: 10. CDR1 and CDR2 (germline): MNHNY, SVGAGI (reference sequence). Here the CDR3 DNA reads TGTGCCAGCAGTTCACGACAGGGAAGGGGGAACACCATATATTTT. Translating gives CASSSRQGRGNTIYF.

In this sample, this clone turned up a few times. The rearrangement joins TRBV30 to TRBJ1-1; D ambiguous. Per the germline V gene, CDR1 is GTSNPN and CDR2 is SVGIG (reference sequence). The germline V and J ends were trimmed by 4 bases and 6 bases, with 15 bases remaining between them. This CDR3 has 13 residues. This chain's CDR3 is CAWTLRLQAEAFF. The CDR3 nucleotides read TGTGCCTGGACTCTGCGCTTACAAGCTGAAGCTTTCTTT.

Comments on this clone: Other DNA sequences in the same sample also yield this CDR3. This chain links TRBV5-1 with TRBJ2-7; D may be TRBD2 (5 bases). V was trimmed by 4 bases and J by 3 bases, leaving 11 bases between them. The CDR3 is 13 residues long. CDR1 and CDR2 from the germline V gene are SGHRS and YFSETQ. In nucleotides, the CDR3 is TGCGCCAGCAGCCCCGGACTGAGCTACGAGCAGTACTTC. Its protein is CASSPGLSYEQYF.

In its sample, this clone was seen a few times. The V and J genes are TRBV4-3 and TRBJ1-1, with 9 bases matching TRBD1. The CDR3 has 15 residues. The V gene's germline CDR1 is LGHNA and CDR2 YSLEER. With V trimmed by 4 bases and J by 1 base, 4 bases remained unmatched. This CDR3 reads CASSRTGAGNTEAFF. The CDR3 nucleotides read TGCGCCAGCAGCCGGACAGGGGCGGGGAACACTGAAGCTTTCTTT.

The chain links TRBV28 to TRBJ2-1; perhaps TRBD1 as D (5 bases). Trimming removed 5 bases at V and 2 bases at J, with 16 bases between. The CDR3 totals 16 residues. CDR1 is MDHEN and CDR2 is SYDVKM in the germline V gene. The CDR3 bases are TGTGCCAGCAGTCCCCACCCAGGGAATCCCTACAATGAGCAGTTCTTC. It specifies CASSPHPGNPYNEQFF.

V is TRBV13 and J is TRBJ2-1, with a weak D call TRBD1 (5 bases). V lost 8 bases, J lost 4 bases, and 9 bases lay in between. This CDR3 is built from 12 residues. The germline CDR1 and CDR2 sequences are PRHDT and FYEKMQ (reference sequence). In nucleotides, the CDR3 is TGTGCCAGCCAGGACAAGTACAATGAGCAGTTCTTC. Residues: CASQDKYNEQFF. The full variable domain, rest sourced from reference TRBV13 and TRBJ2-1, is AAGVIQSPRHLIKEKRETATLKCYPIPRHDTVYWYQQGPGQDPQFLISFYEKMQSDKGSIPDRFSAQQFSDYHSELNMSSLELGDSALYFCASQDKYNEQFFGPGTRLTVL.

This chain connects TRBV25-1 to TRBJ2-7; 10 bases fit TRBD2. The CDR3 totals 17 residues. CDR1 is MGHDK and CDR2 is SYGVNS in the germline V gene. Trimming at V came to 1 base and at J to 1 base, leaving 7 bases not matched to a gene. The CDR3 region is CASSESAASGRSYEQYF. CDR3 nucleotides: TGTGCCAGCAGTGAATCTGCCGCTAGCGGGAGATCCTACGAGCAGTACTTC.

The chain carries TRBV10-3 and TRBJ2-6, with TRBD1 matching 7 bases. Germline V CDR1 and CDR2: ENHRY, SYGVKD. The CDR3 extends over 20 amino acids. Germline trimming cut 3 bases from V and 3 bases from J; bases unmatched to any gene: 17. As DNA, the CDR3 is TGTGCCATCAGTGACCTCCGACAGGGTTTGGCCTTTCGTGGGGCCAACGTCCTGACTTTC. Encoded protein: CAISDLRQGLAFRGANVLTF.

V and J are TRBV19 and TRBJ2-6, with D tentatively TRBD2 (6 bases). The germline gives CDR1 LNHDA, CDR2 SQIVND (reference sequence). Trimming shortened V by 6 bases and J by 1 base, and 7 bases separated the two germline ends. This CDR3 has 14 residues. CDR3 sequence reads: CASRGLSGANVLTF. CDR3 in DNA: TGTGCCAGTAGGGGACTTTCTGGGGCCAACGTCCTGACTTTC.

The V and J genes are TRBV27 and TRBJ1-4, with 8 nucleotides matching TRBD1. Looked up from germline, CDR1 is MNHEY and CDR2 is SMNVEV (reference sequence). The CDR3 sequence is 14 residues long. Unmatched junction bases numbered 7, after V lost 6 bases and J lost 7 bases. The CDR3 loop reads CASRDGQGGEKLFF. The DNA for the CDR3 is TGTGCCAGCAGGGATGGACAGGGCGGTGAAAAACTGTTTTTT.

V usage is TRBV5-4 and J usage is TRBJ2-2; 7 bases match TRBD2. The CDR3 loop spans 16 amino acids. V lost 0 bases, J lost 4 bases, and 6 bases stayed unmatched. In germline, CDR1 is SGHNT, CDR2 YYREEE (reference sequence). The CDR3 reads CASSLVGRGGTGELFF. The CDR3 DNA sequence: TGTGCCAGCAGCTTGGTAGGGAGGGGTGGCACCGGGGAGCTGTTTTTT.

The chain couples TRBV5-1 to TRBJ2-7, with D possibly TRBD2 on 5 matching bases. The CDR3 length is 18 residues. Between the trimmed V and J ends, which lost 4 bases and 2 bases, there was a span of 25 bases. The germline gives CDR1 SGHRS, CDR2 YFSETQ. In DNA form, the CDR3 reads TGCGCCAGCAGCCTTTTTGCAATACCCGGAGGAGCGGCCTACGAGCAGTACTTC. This translates into CASSLFAIPGGAAYEQYF.

The rearrangement uses TRBV28 and TRBJ1-4, with D possibly matching TRBD1 (6 bases). Trimming shortened V by 6 bases and J by 1 base, and 30 bases separated the two germline ends. The CDR3 has 21 amino acids. Germline V gene sequence: CDR1 MDHEN, CDR2 SYDVKM. The CDR3 DNA is TGTGCCAGCAGCCAATCAACCGGGACACCAAAGTGGATTGGAACTAATGAAAAACTGTTTTTT. It is translated as CASSQSTGTPKWIGTNEKLFF. The whole variable domain, remainder taken from reference TRBV28 and TRBJ1-4, is DVKVTQSSRYLVKRTGEKVFLECVQDMDHENMFWYRQDPGLGLRLIYFSYDVKMKEKGDIPEGYSVSREKKERFSLILESASTNQTSMYLCASSQSTGTPKWIGTNEKLFFGSGTQLSVL.

The chain recombines TRBV11-2 with TRBJ2-4; TRBD1 or TRBD2 may be the D gene (6 bases each). Germline CDR1 reads SGHAT; CDR2 reads FQNNGV. The V gene lost 3 bases and the J gene lost 2 bases, with 11 bases spanning the gap. This CDR3 region has 15 residues. Written as DNA, the CDR3 is TGTGCCAGCAGCTTTGGGGGGCCGACCAAAAACATTCAGTACTTC. Its protein is CASSFGGPTKNIQYF. Supplemented by reference TRBV11-2 and TRBJ2-4, the full variable domain reads EAGVAQSPRYKIIEKRQSVAFWCNPISGHATLYWYQQILGQGPKLLIQFQNNGVVDDSQLPKDRFSAERLKGVDSTLKIQPAKLEDSAVYLCASSFGGPTKNIQYFGAGTRLSVL.

This rearrangement joins TRBV29-1 to TRBJ1-1, with D perhaps TRBD1 (5 bases). This CDR3 region has 12 residues. With 6 bases removed from V and 0 bases from J, the gap between germline ends came to 8 bases. Germline V gene sequence: CDR1 SQVTM, CDR2 ANQGSEA. In DNA, the CDR3 is TGCAGCGTACAGGCGTTGAACACTGAAGCTTTCTTT. This translates into CSVQALNTEAFF.

This clone occurred a few times. J is TRBJ1-5 and V is TRBV29-1, with TRBD1 matching over 8 bases. V shed 3 bases, J shed 4 bases, and the junction held 8 bases outside the gene matches. The CDR3 has 15 amino acids. CDR1 is SQVTM, CDR2 ANQGSEA, per germline. The CDR3, as DNA: TGCAGCGTTGAGGTGACAGGGGATCGGAATCAGCCCCAGCATTTT. Encoded protein: CSVEVTGDRNQPQHF.

The genes are TRBV9 and TRBJ2-1, with a weak D call TRBD1 (5 bases). This CDR3 spans 10 amino acids. Germline V gene data show CDR1 as SGDLS and CDR2 as YYNGEE. Between the trimmed V and J ends, which lost 10 bases and 4 bases, there was a span of 6 bases. The CDR3 coding sequence is TGTGCCGGACAATACAATGAGCAGTTCTTC. It translates to CAGQYNEQFF. Full variable domain (rest looked up from reference TRBV9 and TRBJ2-1): DSGVTQTPKHLITATGQRVTLRCSPRSGDLSVYWYQQSLDQGLQFLIQYYNGEERAKGNILERFSAQQFPDLHSELNLSSLELGDSALYFCAGQYNEQFFGPGTRLTVL.

This chain connects TRBV28 to TRBJ1-1; the D gene is possibly TRBD1 (6 bases). The CDR3 runs 16 residues. V gave up 6 bases and J gave up 1 base, with 18 bases separating them. Germline CDR1 reads MDHEN; CDR2 reads SYDVKM. The CDR3 is CASSSSGPGANTEAFF. For the CDR3, the DNA is TGTGCCAGCAGCTCCTCGGGCCCAGGGGCGAACACTGAAGCTTTCTTT.

The chain employs TRBV7-2 and TRBJ1-2; 8 bases align to TRBD1. The CDR3 is 14 residues long. From germline, CDR1 is SGHTA and CDR2 FQGNSA. The V segment lost 3 bases and the J segment 4 bases; nucleotides outside the gene matches: 4. CDR3 DNA sequence: TGTGCCAGCAGCTTGCTGACAGGGGCCTATGGCTACACCTTC. Its translation is CASSLLTGAYGYTF.

V is TRBV6-5 and J is TRBJ2-7; 12 nucleotides line up with TRBD2. CDR1 is MNHEY and CDR2 is SVGAGI in the germline V gene. Trimming took 6 bases from V and 1 from J; bases not matched to a gene: 4. This CDR3 is 15 amino acids long. The CDR3 loop is CASRATSGGSYEQYF. CDR3 bases: TGTGCCAGCAGGGCGACTAGCGGGGGTTCCTACGAGCAGTACTTC.